The text below deals with one T cell receptor beta chain. Profiling relied on immunoSEQ multiplex PCR, and the TCRdb table lists in-frame clones only, not all of them. The data contain under 150,000 clones, around 84% of them singletons. Losses at the gene ends were 6 bases for V and 2 bases for J; bases not matched to a gene: 4. CDR3 length: 14 amino acids. Germline V lookup: CDR1 MNHEY, CDR2 SVGAGI. This sample was taken from a study of blood T cell repertoires in COVID-19. Study-wide background: Italy, Spain and the United States were the sources of the convalescent and acute COVID-19 samples. Sources were T cells, B-cell-depleted T cells, or PBMCs; the material itself was cDNA or gDNA.

The sequence was collected from a human donor in a cohort sampled during active COVID-19. The sequencing sample was made of peripheral blood. This chain links TRBV6-5 with TRBJ1-1; TRBD1 agrees at 9 bases. Here the CDR3 reads CASRQGAVNTEAFF. Here the CDR3 DNA reads TGTGCCAGCAGACAGGGGGCCGTCAACACTGAAGCTTTCTTT.